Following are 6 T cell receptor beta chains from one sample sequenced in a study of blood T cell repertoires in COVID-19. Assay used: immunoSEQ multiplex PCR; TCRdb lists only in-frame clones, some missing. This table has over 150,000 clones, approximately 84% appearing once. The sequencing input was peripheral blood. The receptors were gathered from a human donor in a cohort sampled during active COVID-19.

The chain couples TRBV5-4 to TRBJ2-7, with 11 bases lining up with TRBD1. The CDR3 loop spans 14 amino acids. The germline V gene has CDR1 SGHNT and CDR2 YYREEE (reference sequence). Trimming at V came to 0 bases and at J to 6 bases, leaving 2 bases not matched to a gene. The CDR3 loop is CASSLGGTGGEQYF. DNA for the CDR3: TGTGCCAGCAGCTTGGGTGGGACAGGGGGCGAGCAGTACTTC. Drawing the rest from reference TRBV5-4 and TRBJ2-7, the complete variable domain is ETGVTQSPTHLIKTRGQQVTLRCSSQSGHNTVSWYQQALGQGPQFIFQYYREEENGRGNFPPRFSGLQFPNYSSELNVNALELDDSALYLCASSLGGTGGEQYFGPGTRLTVT.

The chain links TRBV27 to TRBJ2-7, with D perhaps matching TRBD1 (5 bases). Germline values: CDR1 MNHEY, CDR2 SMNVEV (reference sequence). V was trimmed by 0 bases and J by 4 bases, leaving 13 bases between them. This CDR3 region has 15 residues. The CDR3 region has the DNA TGTGCCAGCAGTTTATCGGCTTTCCAGGGTTACGAGCAGTACTTC. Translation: CASSLSAFQGYEQYF.

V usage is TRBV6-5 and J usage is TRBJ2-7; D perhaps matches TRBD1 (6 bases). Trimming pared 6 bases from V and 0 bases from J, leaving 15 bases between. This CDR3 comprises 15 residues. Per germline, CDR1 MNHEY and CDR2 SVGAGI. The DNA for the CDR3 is TGTGCCAGCAGAGAGGACAGAAAAGTCTCCTACGAGCAGTACTTC. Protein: CASREDRKVSYEQYF.

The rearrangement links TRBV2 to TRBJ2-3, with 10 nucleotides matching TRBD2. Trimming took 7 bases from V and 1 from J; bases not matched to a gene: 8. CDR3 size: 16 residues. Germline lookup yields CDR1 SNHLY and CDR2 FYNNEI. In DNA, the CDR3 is TGTGCCAGCATGGCTAGCGGGGGCACCGGCACAGATACGCAGTATTTT. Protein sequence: CASMASGGTGTDTQYF.

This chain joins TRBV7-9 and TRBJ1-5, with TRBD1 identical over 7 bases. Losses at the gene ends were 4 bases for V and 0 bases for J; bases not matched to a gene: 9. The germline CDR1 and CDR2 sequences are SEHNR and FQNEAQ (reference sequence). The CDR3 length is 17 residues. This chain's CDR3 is CASSSGGQKFSNQPQHF. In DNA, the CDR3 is TGTGCCAGCAGCTCCGGGGGACAGAAATTTAGCAATCAGCCCCAGCATTTT.

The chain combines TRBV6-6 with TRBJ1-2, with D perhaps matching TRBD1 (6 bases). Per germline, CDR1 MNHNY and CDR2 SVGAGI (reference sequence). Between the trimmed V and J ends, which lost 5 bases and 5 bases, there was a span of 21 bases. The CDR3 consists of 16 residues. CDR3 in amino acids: CASSVNQGPRGYGYTF. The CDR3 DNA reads TGTGCCAGCAGTGTTAATCAGGGGCCGAGGGGGTATGGCTACACCTTC.